The rows below give T cell receptor beta chains drawn from one sample of a study of blood T cell repertoires in COVID-19. Profiled with immunoSEQ multiplex PCR; TCRdb holds only in-frame clones, not every one. Counted here are about 500,000 clones, roughly 87% occurring once; the ten biggest clones make up under 0.85%. The sample was PBMCs or T cells enriched from blood (not recorded which). These receptors were obtained from a woman aged 18-29 years who had recovered from COVID-19. Both conserved end residues are trimmed from each CDR3.

TRBV5-1	TRBJ2-5	ASSQPPPGVETQY
TRBV4-1	TRBJ2-1	ASSQGYVGALRQF
TRBV10-3	TRBJ2-5	AISAGTEEETQY
TRBV28	TRBJ1-4	ASSLVTGGGEKLF
TRBV6-5	TRBJ2-7	ASSYVPGQGNDEQY
TRBV28	TRBJ2-1	ASFHRGYEQF
TRBV9	TRBJ1-1	ASSVASDTLNTEAF
TRBV19	TRBJ2-5	ASSRVVARSETQY
TRBV25-1	TRBJ2-3	ASSERWADTQY
TRBV7-8	TRBJ1-5	AAGYSNQPQH
TRBV3-1/TRBV3-2	TRBJ1-3	ASSPNGASSIY
TRBV28	TRBJ1-1	ASSLVALNTEAF
TRBV18	TRBJ2-7	ASSPPGTGGKSGEQY
TRBV7-9	TRBJ2-1	ASSSQGFNEQF
TRBV11-2	TRBJ2-1	ASSLRTGSPNEQF
TRBV29-1	TRBJ1-3	SVLQGDTGNTIY
TRBV7-9	TRBJ1-1	ASSFVRNTEAF
TRBV5-1	TRBJ1-1	ASSLLTSGYPEAF
TRBV28	TRBJ2-3	ASSRAQGPDTQY
TRBV18	TRBJ1-1	ASSPGETTNTEAF
TRBV5-4	TRBJ2-7	ASSLDGGGGNYEQY
TRBV18	TRBJ2-7	ASSPTGLAGSYEQY
TRBV5-4	TRBJ1-5	ASSPGTGGHQPQH
TRBV5-1	TRBJ2-7	ASTQGPSYEQY
TRBV3-1/TRBV3-2	TRBJ2-1	ASSHLTTNRDNEQF
TRBV27	TRBJ1-6	ASRWTGTGNSPLH
TRBV7-7	TRBJ2-3	ASSLGTGGSDTQY
TRBV23-1	TRBJ2-7	ASSQLLSSYEQY
TRBV7-2	TRBJ1-5	ASSLGQGYQPQH
TRBV7-2	TRBJ2-3	ASSLLAGADTQY
TRBV7-2	TRBJ1-1	ACGGEYTEAF
TRBV4-1	TRBJ2-3	ASSQLSAQY
TRBV6-5	TRBJ1-5	ASSGTEDQPQH
TRBV18	TRBJ2-1	ASSPYGTGTYNEQF
TRBV27	TRBJ2-7	ASSLSLGADEQY
TRBV12-3/TRBV12-4	TRBJ2-5	ASEGTGETQY
TRBV5-1	TRBJ2-2	ASSLPQNTGELF
TRBV7-3	TRBJ2-2	ASTGGRTGTGELF
TRBV7-9	TRBJ2-3	ASNPAGVYTDTQY
TRBV5-1	TRBJ2-3	ASSSRGSSNTDTQY
TRBV12-2	TRBJ1-5	ASRLGGRQPQH
TRBV29-1	TRBJ1-1	SVGSPRGGAEAF
TRBV28	TRBJ1-5	ASSPGTGWVGGNQPQH
TRBV5-4	TRBJ2-1	ASSSQQGFRGNEQF
TRBV5-1	TRBJ2-2	ASRSGGGASTGELF
TRBV27	TRBJ2-7	ASGDGGASYEQY
TRBV5-1	TRBJ2-3	ASSILTGADTQY
TRBV18	TRBJ1-1	ASSPSRQGSTEAF
TRBV5-4	TRBJ1-2	ASSLVTGSDGYT
TRBV19	TRBJ1-2	ASSIKGAGESYGYT
TRBV5-1	TRBJ2-3	ASNPLGGTDTQY
TRBV12-3/TRBV12-4	TRBJ2-2	ASGRINTGELF
TRBV15	TRBJ1-3	ATSIQGSGNTIY